The 30 T cell receptor beta chains below were found in one sample sequenced in a study of blood T cell repertoires in COVID-19. Profiling relied on immunoSEQ multiplex PCR, and the TCRdb table lists in-frame clones only, not all of them. The sample holds hundreds of thousands of clones; about 81% are singletons and the top ten take around an eighth. Sequenced: peripheral blood. The receptor set was obtained from a woman aged 55 to 70 with active or convalescent COVID-19.

The chain carries TRBV7-6 and TRBJ2-3; tentative D call: TRBD2 (5 bases). Deletions cut 5 bases from V and 1 base from J, with 7 bases between. The CDR3 is 13 amino acids. Germline CDR1 and CDR2: SGHVS and FNYEAQ. The DNA of the CDR3 is TGTGCCAGCAGCGCCGGGGGCACAGATACGCAGTATTTT. Its protein product is CASSAGGTDTQYF.

The chain is built from TRBV4-1 and TRBJ2-1; 9 nucleotides agree with TRBD2. The CDR3 is 16 amino acids. Germline trimming cut 5 bases from V and 0 bases from J; bases unmatched to any gene: 5. CDR1 is MGHRA, CDR2 YSYEKL, per germline. CDR3 bases: TGCGCCAGCAGCTGGAGCGGGGGGAGCTCCTACAATGAGCAGTTCTTC. Translation: CASSWSGGSSYNEQFF.

The V and J genes are TRBV19 and TRBJ1-2, with 7 bases aligning to TRBD1. The V gene's germline CDR1 is LNHDA and CDR2 SQIVND (reference sequence). Unmatched junction bases numbered 0, after V lost 1 base and J lost 4 bases. The CDR3 has 13 residues. The CDR3 DNA reads TGTGCCAGTAGTATAGGGACAGGCTATGGCTACACCTTC. Residues: CASSIGTGYGYTF. The whole variable domain, remainder taken from reference TRBV19 and TRBJ1-2, is DGGITQSPKYLFRKEGQNVTLSCEQNLNHDAMYWYRQDPGQGLRLIYYSQIVNDFQKGDIAEGYSVSREKKESFPLTVTSAQKNPTAFYLCASSIGTGYGYTFGSGTRLTVV.

The chain has TRBV9 and TRBJ2-2; 9 bases line up with TRBD2. V was pared by 4 bases and J by 7 bases, with 14 bases of the junction left unmatched. The CDR3 is 17 amino acids. CDR1 is SGDLS and CDR2 is YYNGEE in the germline V gene. The CDR3 protein is CASSPYGERGALGELFF. The DNA of the CDR3 is TGTGCCAGCAGCCCTTACGGAGAGCGGGGGGCCCTCGGGGAGCTGTTTTTT.

The chain carries TRBV9 and TRBJ2-7, with D possibly matching TRBD1 (6 bases). The V gene lost 3 bases and the J gene lost 6 bases, with 19 bases spanning the gap. Looked up from germline, CDR1 is SGDLS and CDR2 is YYNGEE. The CDR3 is made up of 15 amino acids. CDR3 nucleotides: TGTGCCAGCAGCGCAGTACAGGGATCCCCCGCCGAGCAGTACTTC. This translates into CASSAVQGSPAEQYF. Full variable domain (missing parts from reference TRBV9 and TRBJ2-7): DSGVTQTPKHLITATGQRVTLRCSPRSGDLSVYWYQQSLDQGLQFLIQYYNGEERAKGNILERFSAQQFPDLHSELNLSSLELGDSALYFCASSAVQGSPAEQYFGPGTRLTVT.

The rearrangement links TRBV6-5 to TRBJ1-4, with D maybe TRBD1 (6 bases). CDR1 is MNHEY, CDR2 SVGAGI, per germline. This CDR3 contains 16 residues. The V and J ends lost 0 bases and 3 bases respectively, with 11 bases between them. CDR3 DNA sequence: TGTGCCAGCAGTTACTCGAGGACAGTGGCTAATGAAAAACTGTTTTTT. Amino acid sequence: CASSYSRTVANEKLFF.

This clone has only one observation. The rearrangement uses TRBV5-4 and TRBJ2-5; D is possibly TRBD1 (5 bases). The germline V and J ends were trimmed by 0 bases and 4 bases, with 10 bases remaining between them. Germline V CDR1 and CDR2: SGHNT, YYREEE (reference sequence). CDR3 length: 14 residues. The CDR3 coding sequence is TGTGCCAGCAGCTTGGCAGGGTTGGGAGAGACCCAGTACTTC. It is translated as CASSLAGLGETQYF.

There are a few counts of this clone. The chain couples TRBV5-1 to TRBJ1-1, with D perhaps matching TRBD1 (6 bases). Germline assignment: CDR1 SGHRS and CDR2 YFSETQ. This CDR3 spans 14 amino acids. V lost 4 bases and J 1 base, leaving 11 bases between the germline ends. CDR3 DNA: TGCGCCAGCAGCCACTTGACAGGGAACACTGAAGCTTTCTTT. This sequence encodes CASSHLTGNTEAFF. The whole variable domain, remainder taken from reference TRBV5-1 and TRBJ1-1, is KAGVTQTPRYLIKTRGQQVTLSCSPISGHRSVSWYQQTPGQGLQFLFEYFSETQRNKGNFPGRFSGRQFSNSRSEMNVSTLELGDSALYLCASSHLTGNTEAFFGQGTRLTVV.

V usage is TRBV6-5 and J usage is TRBJ1-4; TRBD1 is a possible D gene (6 bases). The length of the CDR3 is 15 residues. Deletions cut 6 bases from V and 8 bases from J, with 19 bases between. Germline V gene sequence: CDR1 MNHEY, CDR2 SVGAGI. DNA for the CDR3: TGTGCCAGCAGCCAACGTACAGGGTATGGAGAAAAACTGTTTTTT. This sequence encodes CASSQRTGYGEKLFF.

This chain connects TRBV4-2 to TRBJ2-3, with D hard to call. Germline CDR1 and CDR2: LGHNA and YNFKEQ. The CDR3 has 12 residues. Trimming stripped 6 bases from V and 6 bases from J, with 10 bases between. CDR3 in amino acids: CASRGLRDTQYF. The CDR3 DNA is TGTGCCAGCAGAGGTCTGCGGGATACGCAGTATTTT.

V is TRBV6-5 and J is TRBJ1-3; D gene ambiguous. The V gene's germline CDR1 is MNHEY and CDR2 SVGAGI. V was cut by 6 bases and J by 4 bases, with 16 bases left in between. The length of the CDR3 is 15 residues. CDR3 coding DNA: TGTGCCAGCAGCGACCGGGTCCAGAGAGGAAACACCATATATTTT. Protein product: CASSDRVQRGNTIYF.

This clone occurred a few times. CDR3 DNA: TGTGCCAGCAGCGTACCGGTCCGGGACAGGGTTTTCTACGAGCAGTACTTC. This encodes CASSVPVRDRVFYEQYF. This sequence joins TRBV9 and TRBJ2-7, with 9 bases fitting TRBD1. CDR3 length: 17 residues. V was clipped by 1 base and J by 3 bases; unmatched bases: 11. Germline loops: CDR1 SGDLS, CDR2 YYNGEE.

The V gene is TRBV7-7, the J gene TRBJ2-5; D is perhaps TRBD1 (7 bases). Germline CDR1 is SSHAT and CDR2 is FNYEAQ (reference sequence). Trimming shortened V by 5 bases and J by 2 bases, and 15 bases separated the two germline ends. The CDR3 is made up of 15 amino acids. DNA of the CDR3: TGTGCCAGCAGCCGGACAGGCCGGGGGCAAGAGACCCAGTACTTC. It is translated as CASSRTGRGQETQYF.

The chain employs TRBV5-1 and TRBJ2-5, with 8 nucleotides matching TRBD1. The CDR3 is 15 amino acids. The germline V gene encodes CDR1 SGHRS and CDR2 YFSETQ. The ends lost 0 bases at V and 5 bases at J; junction bases unmatched: 6. CDR3 bases: TGCGCCAGCAGCTTGGGGACAGGGAATTGGGAGACCCAGTACTTC. It yields the protein CASSLGTGNWETQYF.

The chain links TRBV7-8 to TRBJ2-1; 8 nucleotides match TRBD2. The CDR3 contains 18 residues. V gave up 4 bases and J gave up 7 bases; unmatched junction bases: 18. Looked up from germline, CDR1 is SGHVS and CDR2 is FQNEAQ. This CDR3 is CASSSRANGGGPGNEQFF. For the CDR3, the DNA is TGTGCCAGCAGCTCCCGCGCGAATGGCGGGGGGCCGGGGAATGAGCAGTTCTTC.

V is TRBV29-1 and J is TRBJ1-2; D is possibly TRBD1 (6 bases). Germline CDR1 reads SQVTM; CDR2 reads ANQGSEA. This CDR3 contains 10 residues. V was pared by 6 bases and J by 6 bases, with 8 bases between. CDR3 coding DNA: TGCAGCGTCCACAGGGATGGCTACACCTTC. Its protein product is CSVHRDGYTF. The full variable domain, with the rest looked up from reference TRBV29-1 and TRBJ1-2, is SAVISQKPSRDICQRGTSLTIQCQVDSQVTMMFWYRQQPGQSLTLIATANQGSEATYESGFVIDKFPISRPNLTFSTLTVSNMSPEDSSIYLCSVHRDGYTFGSGTRLTVV.

The chain joins TRBV5-4 to TRBJ2-5; a possible D gene is TRBD2 (6 bases). The CDR3 runs to 13 residues. Germline V lookup: CDR1 SGHNT, CDR2 YYREEE (reference sequence). V dropped 10 bases and J dropped 2 bases, with 15 bases sitting between them. The chain's CDR3 is CAAGRSTQETQYF. The CDR3 region has the DNA TGTGCCGCCGGGAGAAGTACTCAAGAGACCCAGTACTTC. Filled out from reference TRBV5-4 and TRBJ2-5, the complete variable domain reads ETGVTQSPTHLIKTRGQQVTLRCSSQSGHNTVSWYQQALGQGPQFIFQYYREEENGRGNFPPRFSGLQFPNYSSELNVNALELDDSALYLCAAGRSTQETQYFGPGTRLLVL.

The gene calls are TRBV6-5 and TRBJ1-3; 8 bases are a match to TRBD1. The CDR3 spans 14 residues. In germline, CDR1 is MNHEY, CDR2 SVGAGI. The V segment lost 2 bases and the J segment 5 bases; nucleotides outside the gene matches: 2. The CDR3 DNA reads TGTGCCAGCAGTTACACAGGGGGTCGAAACACCATATATTTT. This gives the protein CASSYTGGRNTIYF.

The chain carries TRBV3-1 (or the pseudogene TRBV3-2) and TRBJ1-2, with 7 nucleotides matching TRBD1. Per the germline V gene, CDR1 is LGHDT and CDR2 is YNNKEL (reference sequence). V shed 4 bases and J 10 bases; nucleotides not matched to a gene: 6. This CDR3 has 12 residues. CDR3 sequence (DNA): TGTGCCAGCAGCCTCCCTAGGGGGCCCTACACCTTC. The encoded protein is CASSLPRGPYTF.

The chain joins TRBV3-1 (or the pseudogene TRBV3-2) to TRBJ2-5; 14 positions match TRBD2. Germline V lookup: CDR1 LGHDT, CDR2 YNNKEL (reference sequence). V shed 4 bases and J 2 bases; nucleotides not matched to a gene: 6. This CDR3 is built from 17 residues. CDR3 residues: CASSLGLAGAQQETQYF. The CDR3 DNA reads as TGTGCCAGCAGCCTGGGACTAGCGGGGGCCCAGCAAGAGACCCAGTACTTC.

The chain is built from TRBV2 and TRBJ2-5, with D unresolved. V shed 11 bases and J shed 5 bases, with 15 bases lying between them. Germline lookup yields CDR1 SNHLY and CDR2 FYNNEI. The CDR3 has 12 residues. The CDR3 spells CAGAPTRETQYF. The CDR3 nucleotides are TGTGCCGGCGCTCCAACGCGGGAGACCCAGTACTTC.

Only one count was recorded for this clone. The CDR3 here is CASGPNTGAYNSPLHF. The CDR3, as DNA: TGTGCTAGTGGCCCCAATACAGGGGCCTATAATTCACCCCTCCACTTT. The chain couples TRBV12-5 to TRBJ1-6; 7 bases are shared with TRBD1. The V gene end was trimmed by 6 bases and the J gene end by 2 bases; junction bases not matched to a gene: 7. This CDR3 is 16 amino acids long. From germline, CDR1 is LGHNT and CDR2 FRNRAP.

This chain connects TRBV5-1 to TRBJ2-5; 8 bases align to TRBD2. CDR1 is SGHRS and CDR2 is YFSETQ in the germline V gene. This CDR3 region has 17 residues. Unmatched junction bases numbered 14, after V lost 4 bases and J lost 3 bases. CDR3 in DNA: TGCGCCAGCAGCCGCACCAGGAATCGCGGGGGGAAAGAGACCCAGTACTTC. Its translation is CASSRTRNRGGKETQYF.

This clone was picked up one time. The chain has TRBV4-3 and TRBJ2-2; a weak D match, TRBD1 (5 bases). The CDR3 sequence is 12 residues long. The V gene's germline CDR1 is LGHNA and CDR2 YSLEER. V lost 6 bases and J lost 6, with 8 bases in between. The CDR3 sequence is CASSLGAGELFF. CDR3 DNA sequence: TGCGCCAGCAGTCTAGGGGCCGGGGAGCTGTTTTTT.

This chain uses TRBV30 with TRBJ1-5; 9 bases are a match to TRBD1. Germline lookup yields CDR1 GTSNPN and CDR2 SVGIG (reference sequence). The CDR3 has 14 residues. V was pared by 4 bases and J by 6 bases, with 7 bases of the junction left unmatched. The CDR3 nucleotides read TGTGCCTGGAAAGGACAGGGGAGAGGTCAGCCCCAGCATTTT. Residues: CAWKGQGRGQPQHF.

The chain recombines TRBV19 with TRBJ1-6; no reliable D call. V lost 6 bases, J lost 4 bases, and 7 bases lay in between. CDR1 is LNHDA, CDR2 SQIVND, per germline (reference sequence). This CDR3 region has 13 residues. CDR3 DNA sequence: TGTGCCAGTAGAGCGGTTTATAATTCACCCCTCCACTTT. Translated, it gives CASRAVYNSPLHF.

The chain employs TRBV11-2 and TRBJ1-6; 11 nucleotides align to TRBD1. CDR3 length equals 17 residues. CDR1 SGHAT and CDR2 FQNNGV come from the germline V gene. V trimming: 4 bases; J trimming: 9 bases; junction bases outside the gene matches: 11. CDR3 nucleotide sequence: TGTGCCAGCAGCTCCACACCAGGACAGGGGGCAGGTTCACCCCTCCACTTT. It translates to CASSSTPGQGAGSPLHF.

This chain connects TRBV10-3 to TRBJ1-2; D remains ambiguous. This CDR3 is 13 amino acids long. CDR1 is ENHRY and CDR2 is SYGVKD in the germline V gene. Trimming removed 0 bases at V and 8 bases at J, with 10 bases between. The CDR3 bases are TGTGCCATCAGTGAGTCTGTGGGCCAGGGCTACACCTTC. Translating gives CAISESVGQGYTF.

The rearrangement joins TRBV5-1 to TRBJ2-1, with 8 bases that match TRBD1. Unmatched junction bases numbered 8, after V lost 2 bases and J lost 4 bases. The CDR3 covers 16 residues. The germline CDR1 and CDR2 sequences are SGHRS and YFSETQ. For the CDR3, the DNA is TGCGCCAGCAGCTTCCTCGGGACAGGACAATACAATGAGCAGTTCTTC. Amino acid sequence: CASSFLGTGQYNEQFF.

The chain links TRBV3-1 (or the pseudogene TRBV3-2) to TRBJ1-2; D may be TRBD1 (5 bases). The CDR3 contains 13 residues. Germline CDR1 reads LGHDT; CDR2 reads YNNKEL (reference sequence). V was pared by 4 bases and J by 4 bases, with 10 bases between. The CDR3 nucleotides read TGTGCCAGCAGCCTTGACAGAATCTATGGCTACACCTTC. Residues: CASSLDRIYGYTF.